This T cell receptor beta chain comes out of a study of Graves' ophthalmopathy and Graves' hyperthyroidism. Study in general: The blood sample was drawn at first diagnosis and before any treatment. Study conclusions and caveats: Blood also carried most expanded thyroid clonotypes exceeding 0.001 frequency.

In the case of this clonotype: The antigen remains undetermined.

The PBMCs had their origin in roughly 9.4 ml of fresh peripheral blood. Transcripts of RNA were the source for amplifying TCR beta CDR3 regions. After a first-round RT-PCR with HTBI primers, a second-round multiplex PCR was run. In TCRdb, the multiplex PCR reads were re-called with MiXCR into one record per CDR3 protein. The table records about 16,000 distinct CDR3 sequences, 46% of them present only once. Germline lookup yields CDR1 ENHRY and CDR2 SYGVKD. The CDR3 spans 16 residues. J gave up 8 bases and V 7 bases, and 18 bases lay outside the gene matches. This TCR came from a woman aged 40 to 55 with stable Graves' hyperthyroidism. The chain combines TRBV10-3 with TRBJ1-2; 8 bases match TRBD1. Specimen: peripheral blood. Here the CDR3 DNA reads TGTGCCATCAAAGAGACCGCCGGGACAGGTGTCGGCGGCTACACCTTC. Translating it yields CAIKETAGTGVGGYTF.